The next 5 T cell receptor beta chains were all read from a single sample in a study of cytomegalovirus exposure and HLA in healthy donors. It was with 60 Vbeta and 13 Jbeta primers that the PCR ran. The assay was immunoSEQ multiplex PCR, and TCRdb's table has in-frame clones only and misses some. The profile covers under 200,000 clones, with 73% appearing a single time and about 5% taken by the ten largest. Sequencing used PBMCs. Receptors were obtained from a woman aged 18-30 years in good health and CMV-seropositive.

The CDR3 sequence: CASSLTGGPGELFF. In nucleotides, the CDR3 is TGTGCCAGCAGCTTAACGGGGGGGCCCGGGGAGCTGTTTTTT. This rearrangement joins TRBV7-9 to TRBJ2-2; 8 bases match TRBD2. CDR1 is SEHNR, CDR2 FQNEAQ, per germline (reference sequence). The CDR3 loop spans 14 amino acids. V was pared by 2 bases and J by 6 bases, with 2 bases of the junction left unmatched. Full variable domain (rest looked up from reference TRBV7-9 and TRBJ2-2): DTGVSQNPRHKITKRGQNVTFRCDPISEHNRLYWYRQTLGQGPEFLTYFQNEAQLEKSRLLSDRFSAERPKGSFSTLEIQRTEQGDSAMYLCASSLTGGPGELFFGEGSRLTVL.

The rearrangement uses TRBV5-8 and TRBJ1-1; D is possibly TRBD1 (5 bases). Looked up from germline, CDR1 is SGHTS and CDR2 is YDEGEE. The CDR3 has 13 amino acids. The ends were cut back, 4 bases at V and 3 bases at J, with 10 bases in the middle. CDR3 coding DNA: TGTGCCAGCAGCAAAAGGGGATACACTGAAGCTTTCTTT. Amino acid sequence: CASSKRGYTEAFF.

This chain uses TRBV5-6 with TRBJ2-3; D is ambiguous. Trimming left V 2 bases short and J 5 bases short, with 6 bases between. Germline assignment: CDR1 SGHDT and CDR2 YYEEEE. This CDR3 region has 12 residues. CDR3: CASSFPGDTQYF. The CDR3, as DNA: TGTGCCAGCAGCTTTCCGGGAGATACGCAGTATTTT.

V usage is TRBV6-5 and J usage is TRBJ1-6; possibly TRBD1 for D (6 bases). Germline values: CDR1 MNHEY, CDR2 SVGAGI. V shed 0 bases and J shed 4 bases, with 7 bases lying between them. The length of the CDR3 is 15 residues. CDR3 protein: CASSYSRGYNSPLHF. The CDR3 DNA follows: TGTGCCAGCAGTTACTCGAGGGGGTATAATTCACCCCTCCACTTT.

This clone was seen a few times. V is TRBV30 and J is TRBJ2-6; possibly TRBD2 for D (6 bases). The germline V gene has CDR1 GTSNPN and CDR2 SVGIG (reference sequence). This CDR3 is 15 amino acids long. V gave up 5 bases and J gave up 3 bases, with 14 bases separating them. For the CDR3, the DNA is TGTGCCTGGGCCCTGGGACTTAGTGGGGCCAACGTCCTGACTTTC. Its protein is CAWALGLSGANVLTF.